A single TCR beta chain is shown here with its context. This clone was observed once. There is no known antigen for this receptor. Base qualities are missing; no much larger clone stands one base away. V is pruned by 4 bases and J by 6 bases, leaving 1 base of the junction without a gene match. The CDR1 and CDR2 encoded by the germline V gene (reference sequence) are SEHNR and FQNEAQ. Including cysteine and phenylalanine, the CDR3 has 14 amino acids. Left in the record is the CDR3 DNA by itself, 42 bases read in frame from the first base. The sample originates from a study of blood T cell repertoires in COVID-19 (dated by TCRdb to about 2020). Broadly, across the study: Collaborator samples came from the United States, Italy and Spain and covered acute and convalescent phases of COVID-19. Samples were obtained from the ongoing ImmuneRACE study (first 160 participants) and from some 1,300 subjects provided by 6 global collaborators. Where available, HLA class I and class II types were taken from metadata supplied by the sample provider and were not determined by assay-based typing. The repertoires were released in a freely available public database intended as a resource for research on the immune response to SARS-CoV-2. The material from the prospective study consisted of cDNA or gDNA derived from T cells, B-cell-depleted T cells, or PBMCs. The dataset comprised deeply sampled blood TCRbeta repertoires from subjects exposed to, actively infected with, or recovered from COVID-19. The sample metadata nearly always contained a de-identified subject ID, COVID-19 status, age in years and sex.

The research as a whole found: The quantity of clinical and demographic metadata differed by source and by participant and was supplied without curation.

The immunoSEQ Assay, a bias-controlled multiplex PCR, was used to amplify TCRbeta CDR3 regions from genomic DNA. The original methods were these. The number of nucleated cells in each sample was estimated from the amplification of reference gene primers within the assay. To quantify the absolute abundance of each unique TCRbeta CDR3 rearrangement, sequence reads were collapsed and filtered. For each sample, productive Simpson clonality was calculated as the square root of Simpson's diversity index over productive rearrangements. TCRdb holds this immuneACCESS table with in-frame rearrangements only. Some clones are missing; in checked studies, unresolved V genes explain under half, and the rest has no known cause. The V and J calls and the clone size are those of that table, but D and trimming were determined from the DNA. A total of 200,000 to 300,000 clones appear in this sample, around 90% of them only once. Of the sample, approximately 7.9% falls within the top ten clones.

Samples from volunteer blood donors who had recovered from COVID-19 were contributed by a second Seattle source. Whole blood was collected in K2EDTA tubes by collaborating institutions according to the institutions' own protocols. For TCRbeta analysis, collaborators shipped samples as frozen whole blood, isolated PBMCs, or DNA extracted from either of those sample types. Sequencing was done on a sample of peripheral blood. The chain joins TRBV7-9 to TRBJ2-1; TRBD1 fits 12 bases in the junction. The clonotype was recovered from a man aged 55 to 70 who had recovered from COVID-19. The DNA reads as follows: TGTGCCAGCAGCTCGGGACAGGGGGCCAATGAGCAGTTCTTC. Translation gives CASSSGQGANEQFF. Where the CDR3 stops, the reference TRBV7-9 and TRBJ2-1 genes take over; the full variable domain is DTGVSQNPRHKITKRGQNVTFRCDPISEHNRLYWYRQTLGQGPEFLTYFQNEAQLEKSRLLSDRFSAERPKGSFSTLEIQRTEQGDSAMYLCASSSGQGANEQFFGPGTRLTVL.